Following are 15 T cell receptor beta chains from one sample sequenced in a study of blood T cell repertoires in COVID-19. Here immunoSEQ multiplex PCR was the method, and the copy in TCRdb shows in-frame clones only, minus some. The repertoire holds roughly 200,000 clones, with 83% as singletons. Sequencing was performed on peripheral blood. All receptors derive from a woman aged 25 to 39 with COVID-19, enrolled during active disease.

This chain connects TRBV7-3 to TRBJ1-6, with 8 bases lining up with TRBD1. Germline CDR1 is SGHTA and CDR2 is FQGTGA. The CDR3 is 14 amino acids. The J segment lost 9 bases and the V segment lost 5 bases, leaving 6 bases of the junction unmatched. The CDR3 sequence is CASSAGQVTSPLHF. CDR3 DNA: TGTGCCAGCAGCGCGGGACAGGTGACTTCACCCCTCCACTTT. The entire variable domain, with the rest obtained from reference TRBV7-3 and TRBJ1-6, is as follows: GAGVSQTPSNKVTEKGKYVELRCDPISGHTALYWYRQSLGQGPEFLIYFQGTGAADDSGLPNDRFFAVRPEGSVSTLKIQRTERGDSAVYLCASSAGQVTSPLHFGNGTRLTVT.

V is TRBV7-2 and J is TRBJ2-3; the D gene is possibly TRBD2 (6 bases). CDR3 length equals 15 residues. Germline V gene data show CDR1 as SGHTA and CDR2 as FQGNSA. Trimming cost V 5 bases and J 0 bases, with 12 bases left between them. Here the CDR3 DNA reads TGTGCCAGCAGCACCCCGGGGGTAAGCACAGATACGCAGTATTTT. This sequence encodes CASSTPGVSTDTQYF.

V gene TRBV5-1 combines with J gene TRBJ2-3; 15 bases match TRBD2. Looked up from germline, CDR1 is SGHRS and CDR2 is YFSETQ. The CDR3 has 16 residues. Trimming took 3 bases from V and 3 from J; bases not matched to a gene: 2. CDR3 region: CASSSGTSGGTDTQYF. The CDR3 region has the DNA TGCGCCAGCAGCTCCGGGACTAGCGGGGGGACAGATACGCAGTATTTT.

The chain combines TRBV9 with TRBJ2-2; TRBD2 matches at 8 bases. The CDR3 is made up of 17 amino acids. Germline V lookup: CDR1 SGDLS, CDR2 YYNGEE. The ends lost 0 bases at V and 3 bases at J; junction bases unmatched: 7. CDR3 bases: TGTGCCAGCAGCGTAGAGTGGACGGGAGGGGACACCGGGGAGCTGTTTTTT. It is translated as CASSVEWTGGDTGELFF.

CDR3 loop: CSASSRLRSYEQYF. CDR3 DNA: TGCAGTGCAAGTTCGCGGCTACGATCCTACGAGCAGTACTTC. The chain is built from TRBV20-1 and TRBJ2-7; D is unclear. Germline CDR1 reads DFQATT; CDR2 reads SNEGSKA (reference sequence). This CDR3 is 14 amino acids long. V was shortened by 6 bases and J by 1 base, with 16 bases between the two germline ends.

The V gene is TRBV7-9, the J gene TRBJ1-2; TRBD1 matches at 8 bases. After removal of 4 bases from V and 1 base from J, the junction contained 5 bases not matched to a gene. From germline, CDR1 is SEHNR and CDR2 FQNEAQ (reference sequence). The CDR3 covers 15 residues. CDR3 region: CASSSPGQVNYGYTF. In DNA form, the CDR3 reads TGTGCCAGCAGCTCTCCGGGACAGGTTAACTATGGCTACACCTTC. The full variable domain, in which reference TRBV7-9 and TRBJ1-2 provide the parts outside the CDR3, is DTGVSQNPRHKITKRGQNVTFRCDPISEHNRLYWYRQTLGQGPEFLTYFQNEAQLEKSRLLSDRFSAERPKGSFSTLEIQRTEQGDSAMYLCASSSPGQVNYGYTFGSGTRLTVV.

This clone was picked up a small number of times. The gene calls are TRBV4-1 and TRBJ2-2; D gene unclear. V shed 1 base and J shed 4 bases, with 4 bases lying between them. CDR3 length: 13 amino acids. CDR1 MGHRA and CDR2 YSYEKL come from the germline V gene. As DNA, the CDR3 is TGCGCCAGCAGCCAAGCCAGCACCGGGGAGCTGTTTTTT. Translating gives CASSQASTGELFF.

The chain couples TRBV30 to TRBJ2-2; TRBD1 agrees at 11 bases. Germline CDR1 GTSNPN, CDR2 SVGIG (reference sequence). This CDR3 region has 17 residues. With 2 bases clipped from V and 7 bases from J, the junction kept 12 bases outside the gene matches. The CDR3: CAWSPTEDRGLFGELFF. The DNA for the CDR3 is TGTGCCTGGAGTCCGACAGAGGACAGGGGGCTCTTCGGGGAGCTGTTTTTT.

The rearrangement uses TRBV7-9 and TRBJ2-7; the D gene is possibly TRBD2 (5 bases). Looked up from germline, CDR1 is SEHNR and CDR2 is FQNEAQ (reference sequence). This CDR3 contains 15 residues. Trimming pared 1 base from V and 6 bases from J, leaving 16 bases between. For the CDR3, the DNA is TGTGCCAGCAGCTTAGGAGAGGACGGGAAGGGCGAGCAGTACTTC. It encodes CASSLGEDGKGEQYF.

The J gene is TRBJ1-2, the V gene TRBV6-5; 7 nucleotides agree with TRBD1. The CDR3 runs 15 residues. Germline lookup yields CDR1 MNHEY and CDR2 SVGAGI. Germline trimming cut 8 bases from V and 4 bases from J; bases unmatched to any gene: 13. This chain's CDR3 is CASAENRGSPYGYTF. In nucleotides, the CDR3 is TGTGCCAGCGCGGAAAACAGGGGATCTCCCTATGGCTACACCTTC.

The chain has TRBV11-3 and TRBJ2-1; 10 nucleotides agree with TRBD2. Germline values: CDR1 SGHNT, CDR2 YENEEA. Unmatched junction bases numbered 8, after V lost 1 base and J lost 5 bases. CDR3 length: 17 residues. Written as DNA, the CDR3 is TGTGCCAGCAGCTTAGGTAGCGGGGGGCCGGGGGACAATGAGCAGTTCTTC. Its protein is CASSLGSGGPGDNEQFF.

J is TRBJ2-7 and V is TRBV6-5; D ambiguous. The V end was cut by 2 bases, the J end by 12 bases, with 11 bases between. The CDR3 consists of 11 residues. Germline V gene data show CDR1 as MNHEY and CDR2 as SVGAGI. In nucleotides, the CDR3 is TGTGCCAGCAGTTACGATGGCCCCCTGTACTTC. Residues: CASSYDGPLYF.

The rearrangement joins TRBV24-1 to TRBJ2-3; D possibly corresponds to TRBD1 (5 bases). Germline CDR1 and CDR2: KGHDR and SFDVKD. The V end lost 4 bases, the J end lost 1 base, and 11 bases lay between the germline ends. The CDR3 totals 15 residues. The CDR3 region has the DNA TGTGCCACCAGTGACCCGACAGCCGGCACAGATACGCAGTATTTT. Its translation: CATSDPTAGTDTQYF.

The chain carries TRBV5-4 and TRBJ2-1, with 10 bases identical to TRBD2. This CDR3 contains 16 residues. V dropped 3 bases and J dropped 4; count of bases not matched to a gene: 7. The germline gives CDR1 SGHNT, CDR2 YYREEE (reference sequence). CDR3 amino acids: CASSWGGTSEYNEQFF. The CDR3 DNA reads TGTGCCAGCAGCTGGGGAGGGACTAGCGAGTACAATGAGCAGTTCTTC.

The chain carries TRBV12-3 or TRBV12-4 and TRBJ2-7; no definite D call. This CDR3 has 13 amino acids. V shed 2 bases and J shed 0 bases, with 5 bases lying between them. CDR3 coding DNA: TGTGCCAGCAGTTTAACAGTCTCCTACGAGCAGTACTTC. This codes for CASSLTVSYEQYF.